What follows describes a single TCR beta chain. Repertoires were generated with immunoSEQ multiplex PCR, while TCRdb's copy carries only in-frame clones and drops some. The sample shows 150,000 to 250,000 clones, roughly 79% of them seen only once. The sample belongs to a study of blood T cell repertoires in COVID-19. The clonotype comes from a human donor with acute or convalescent COVID-19. The donor label of this sample is uncertain. Sequencing was done on a sample of peripheral blood.

CDR3 residues: CASSDPGTAEAFF. The CDR3 region has the DNA TGTGCCAGCAGTGATCCCGGGACAGCTGAAGCTTTCTTT. The rearrangement links TRBV6-1 to TRBJ1-1; TRBD1 agrees at 7 bases. This CDR3 is 13 amino acids long. V lost 3 bases, J lost 6 bases, and 4 bases stayed unmatched. Germline-derived CDR1 and CDR2 are MNHNS and SASEGT.